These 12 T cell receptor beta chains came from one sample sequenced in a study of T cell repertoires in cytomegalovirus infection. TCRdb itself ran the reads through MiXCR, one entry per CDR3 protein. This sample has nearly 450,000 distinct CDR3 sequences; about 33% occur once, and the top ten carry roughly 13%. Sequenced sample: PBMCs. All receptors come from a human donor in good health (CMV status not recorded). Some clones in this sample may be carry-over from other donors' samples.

The CDR3 DNA is TGTGCCAGCAGCGTTCCCGTGGGCGGGGGGCCTACTGGTCAGTATTTT. It specifies CASSVPVGGGPTGQYF. The rearrangement joins TRBV7-2 to TRBJ2-3; the match to TRBD2 covers 8 bases. Looked up from germline, CDR1 is SGHTA and CDR2 is FQGNSA. This CDR3 has 16 residues. V shed 5 bases, J shed 12 bases, and the junction held 19 bases outside the gene matches. The variable domain in full, with the rest retrieved from reference TRBV7-2 and TRBJ2-3, is GAGVSQSPSNKVTEKGKDVELRCDPISGHTALYWYRQSLGQGLEFLIYFQGNSAPDKSGLPSDRFSAERTGGSVSTLTIQRTQQEDSAVYLCASSVPVGGGPTGQYFGPGTRLTVL.

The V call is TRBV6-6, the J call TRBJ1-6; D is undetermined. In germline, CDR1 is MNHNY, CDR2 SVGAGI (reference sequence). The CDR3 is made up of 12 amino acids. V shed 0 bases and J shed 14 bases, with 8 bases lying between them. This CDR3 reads CASSYSGSTLHF. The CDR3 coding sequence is TGTGCCAGCAGTTACTCGGGGTCGACCCTCCACTTT.

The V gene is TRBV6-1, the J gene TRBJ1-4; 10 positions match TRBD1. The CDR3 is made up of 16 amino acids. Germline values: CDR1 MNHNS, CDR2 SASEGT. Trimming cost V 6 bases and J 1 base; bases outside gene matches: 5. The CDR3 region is CASSGQGGGTNEKLFF. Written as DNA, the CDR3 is TGTGCCAGCAGCGGACAGGGGGGCGGAACTAATGAAAAACTGTTTTTT.

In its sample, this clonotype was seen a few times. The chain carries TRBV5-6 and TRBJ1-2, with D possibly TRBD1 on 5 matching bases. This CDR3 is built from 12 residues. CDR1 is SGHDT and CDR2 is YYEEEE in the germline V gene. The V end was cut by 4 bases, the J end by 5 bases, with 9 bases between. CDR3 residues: CASSPGTYGYTF. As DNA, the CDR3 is TGTGCCAGCAGCCCTGGGACGTATGGCTACACCTTC.

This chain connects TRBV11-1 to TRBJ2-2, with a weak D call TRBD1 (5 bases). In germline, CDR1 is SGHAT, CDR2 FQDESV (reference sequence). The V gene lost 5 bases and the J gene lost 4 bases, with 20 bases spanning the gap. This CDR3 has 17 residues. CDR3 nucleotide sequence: TGTGCCAGCAGCGAAGGTGGGGCGCCGGTCGGCACCGGGGAGCTGTTTTTT. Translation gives CASSEGGAPVGTGELFF.

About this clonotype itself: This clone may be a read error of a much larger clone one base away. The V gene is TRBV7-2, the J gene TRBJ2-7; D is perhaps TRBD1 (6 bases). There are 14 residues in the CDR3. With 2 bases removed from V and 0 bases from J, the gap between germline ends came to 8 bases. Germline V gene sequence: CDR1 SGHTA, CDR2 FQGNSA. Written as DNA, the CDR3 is TGTGCCAGCAGCTTATGGGACATCTCCTACGAGCAGTACTTC. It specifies CASSLWDISYEQYF.

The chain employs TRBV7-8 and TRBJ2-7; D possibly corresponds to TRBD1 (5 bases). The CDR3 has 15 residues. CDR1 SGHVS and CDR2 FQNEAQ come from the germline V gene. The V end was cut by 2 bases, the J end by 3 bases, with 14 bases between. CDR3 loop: CASSLNPPGIYEQYF. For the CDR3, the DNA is TGTGCCAGCAGCTTAAACCCGCCAGGGATCTACGAGCAGTACTTC. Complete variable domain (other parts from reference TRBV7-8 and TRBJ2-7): GAGVSQSPRYKVAKRGQDVALRCDPISGHVSLFWYQQALGQGPEFLTYFQNEAQLDKSGLPSDRFFAERPEGSVSTLKIQRTQQEDSAVYLCASSLNPPGIYEQYFGPGTRLTVT.

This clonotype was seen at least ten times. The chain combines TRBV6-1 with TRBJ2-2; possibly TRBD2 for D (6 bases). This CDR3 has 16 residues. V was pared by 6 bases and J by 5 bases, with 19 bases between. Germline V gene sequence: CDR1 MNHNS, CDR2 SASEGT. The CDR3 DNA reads TGTGCCAGCAGCCCGCCGGAGGGACTGATTACCGGGGAGCTGTTTTTT. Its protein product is CASSPPEGLITGELFF.

The CDR3 is CASNPGQGKVGISNQPQHF. The CDR3 DNA reads as TGTGCCAGCAACCCGGGACAGGGGAAGGTTGGGATCAGCAATCAGCCCCAGCATTTT. V gene TRBV6-2 or TRBV6-3 combines with J gene TRBJ1-5; 10 bases agree with TRBD1. The CDR3 runs to 19 residues. Germline-derived CDR1 and CDR2 are MNHEY and SVGEGT. V lost 7 bases and J lost 1; bases outside the gene matches: 16.

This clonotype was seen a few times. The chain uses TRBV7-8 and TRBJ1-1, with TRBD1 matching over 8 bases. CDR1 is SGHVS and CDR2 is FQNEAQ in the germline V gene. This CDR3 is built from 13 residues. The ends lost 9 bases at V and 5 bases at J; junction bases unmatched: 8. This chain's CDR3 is CARGLDRETEAFF. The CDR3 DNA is TGTGCCAGAGGCTTGGACAGGGAAACTGAAGCTTTCTTT.

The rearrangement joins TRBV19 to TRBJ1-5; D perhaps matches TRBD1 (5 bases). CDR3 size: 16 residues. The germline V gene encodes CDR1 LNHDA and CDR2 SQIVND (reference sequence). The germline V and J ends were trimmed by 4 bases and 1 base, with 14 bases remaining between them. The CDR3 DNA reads TGTGCCAGTAGTACCCGACAGTTTGGGAGCAATCAGCCCCAGCATTTT. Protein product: CASSTRQFGSNQPQHF.

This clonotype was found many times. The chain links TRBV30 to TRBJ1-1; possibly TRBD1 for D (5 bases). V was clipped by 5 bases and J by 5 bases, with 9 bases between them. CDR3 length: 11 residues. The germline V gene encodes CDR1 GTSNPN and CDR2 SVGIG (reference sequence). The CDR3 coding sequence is TGTGCCTGGGGGACGGGGACTGAAGCTTTCTTT. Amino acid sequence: CAWGTGTEAFF.